The rows below give T cell receptor beta chains drawn from one sample of a study of blood T cell repertoires in COVID-19. TCRdb's table, derived via immunoSEQ multiplex PCR, lists solely in-frame clones and lacks some. The table lists about 83,000 clones, around 88% of them singletons. The specimen sequenced was peripheral blood. These receptors came from a man aged 60-69 years with acute or convalescent COVID-19. Each CDR3 is given with its conserved first and last residue. Each record gives: clone size, V gene, D gene, J gene, CDR3 protein, CDR3 DNA. A D gene is named only where the DNA matches it firmly. Rows may omit the clone size; those that give it use once, few, many or a size class.

.	TRBV9	.	TRBJ1-1	CASSQGQNTEAFF	TGTGCCAGCAGCCAGGGGCAGAACACTGAAGCTTTCTTT
.	TRBV6-6	.	TRBJ1-5	CASSDRDSNQPQHF	TGTGCCAGCAGTGACAGAGATAGCAATCAGCCCCAGCATTTT
.	TRBV7-9	TRBD1	TRBJ1-6	CASSYDYTGQVGSPLHF	TGTGCCAGCAGCTATGACTATACGGGACAGGTTGGTTCACCCCTCCACTTT
.	TRBV5-1	TRBD2	TRBJ2-7	CASSLVGGGVPYEQYF	TGCGCCAGCAGCTTGGTCGGCGGGGGGGTACCATACGAGCAGTACTTC
.	TRBV4-3	.	TRBJ1-1	CASSQVARESVGTEAFF	TGCGCCAGCAGCCAAGTAGCCCGGGAAAGCGTTGGCACTGAAGCTTTCTTT
.	TRBV7-2	.	TRBJ1-1	CASSLGGVPEAFF	TGTGCCAGCAGCCTTGGGGGGGTCCCTGAAGCTTTCTTT
.	TRBV19	TRBD1	TRBJ1-2	CASSMAAGGYGYTF	TGTGCCAGTAGTATGGCGGCAGGGGGCTATGGCTACACCTTC
once	TRBV2	TRBD1	TRBJ2-2	CASSDRDRGTGELFF	TGTGCCAGCAGTGACCGGGACAGGGGGACCGGGGAGCTGTTTTTT
.	TRBV5-8	.	TRBJ1-5	CASSSLAGGRNQPQHF	TGTGCCAGCAGCTCATTAGCGGGGGGCCGGAATCAGCCCCAGCATTTT
.	TRBV11-2	.	TRBJ2-2	CASSPTRTGELFF	TGTGCCAGCAGCCCAACTAGGACCGGGGAGCTGTTTTTT
.	TRBV9	.	TRBJ2-2	CASSVDRASPNTGELFF	TGTGCCAGCAGCGTAGACAGGGCCTCACCGAACACCGGGGAGCTGTTTTTT
.	TRBV9	.	TRBJ2-2	CASSVATAGANTGELFF	TGTGCCAGCAGCGTAGCTACGGCGGGGGCCAACACCGGGGAGCTGTTTTTT
.	TRBV9	.	TRBJ2-5	CASGGTGLSEETQYF	TGTGCCAGCGGAGGAACAGGGTTGAGTGAGGAGACCCAGTACTTC
few	TRBV4-1	TRBD2	TRBJ2-3	CASSQDPAGDTDTQYF	TGCGCCAGCAGCCAAGATCCAGCGGGAGACACAGATACGCAGTATTTT
.	TRBV6-1	.	TRBJ2-7	CASSERGTLGRYEQYF	TGTGCCAGCAGTGAACGAGGGACACTCGGGCGCTACGAGCAGTACTTC
.	TRBV4-1	.	TRBJ1-1	CASSQDLRGNTEAFF	TGCGCCAGCAGCCAAGATTTAAGGGGAAACACTGAAGCTTTCTTT
.	TRBV18	TRBD2	TRBJ2-5	CASSPPGSPTSGGSETQYF	TGTGCCAGCTCACCACCGGGGAGCCCGACTAGCGGGGGATCCGAGACCCAGTACTTC
once	TRBV2	.	TRBJ1-3	CASSQDRASGNTIYF	TGTGCCAGCAGTCAGGACAGAGCCTCTGGAAACACCATATATTTT
once	TRBV7-9	TRBD2	TRBJ2-1	CASSFRTSGGANEQFF	TGTGCCAGCAGCTTCCGGACTAGCGGGGGGGCCAATGAGCAGTTCTTC
.	TRBV12-5	TRBD1	TRBJ1-1	CASGPGGTEAFF	TGTGCTAGTGGCCCAGGGGGGACTGAAGCTTTCTTT
.	TRBV5-1	TRBD1	TRBJ2-5	CASSLEGQGFETQYF	TGCGCCAGCAGCTTGGAGGGACAGGGATTTGAGACCCAGTACTTC
.	TRBV30	TRBD1	TRBJ2-2	CAWSVWDRVAGELFF	TGTGCCTGGAGTGTATGGGACAGGGTCGCCGGGGAGCTGTTTTTT
.	TRBV10-3	.	TRBJ2-3	CAIGAASEGNVMYF	TGTGCCATCGGTGCGGCTAGCGAGGGGAATGTGATGTATTTT
.	TRBV2	.	TRBJ1-1	CASTYVLDTEAFF	TGTGCCAGCACTTATGTCCTCGACACTGAAGCTTTCTTT
.	TRBV11-1	.	TRBJ2-1	CASSPEGNEQFF	TGTGCCAGCAGCCCCGAGGGCAATGAGCAGTTCTTC
.	TRBV19	.	TRBJ1-4	CASSMQREEKLFF	TGTGCCAGTAGTATGCAGCGGGAGGAAAAACTGTTTTTT
.	TRBV24-1	.	TRBJ2-1	CATRGGAGTYNEQFF	TGTGCCACCAGGGGGGGGGCAGGCACCTACAATGAGCAGTTCTTC
.	TRBV7-9	TRBD1	TRBJ1-5	CASRSGPQDRLRQPQHF	TGTGCCAGCCGCTCCGGTCCCCAGGACAGGCTCCGTCAGCCCCAGCATTTT
once	TRBV5-5	.	TRBJ1-1	CASSLVPTWNTEAFF	TGTGCCAGCAGCTTGGTTCCCACATGGAACACTGAAGCTTTCTTT
.	TRBV5-4	TRBD1	TRBJ2-6	CASSLTGQGRGANVLTF	TGTGCCAGCAGCTTGACGGGACAGGGACGGGGGGCCAACGTCCTGACTTTC
few	TRBV2	.	TRBJ1-5	CASSGGYSNQPQHF	TGTGCCAGCAGTGGAGGGTACAGCAATCAGCCCCAGCATTTT
.	TRBV15	.	TRBJ1-2	CATSRDKSYGYTF	TGTGCCACCAGCCGGGACAAAAGCTATGGCTACACCTTC
.	TRBV19	TRBD1	TRBJ1-2	CASSLPGQGAYGYTF	TGTGCCAGTAGCTTACCGGGACAGGGTGCCTATGGCTACACCTTC
.	TRBV7-7	.	TRBJ1-1	CASSSDRNTEAFF	TGTGCCAGCAGCTCGGACAGGAACACTGAAGCTTTCTTT
.	TRBV2	.	TRBJ2-1	CASRGGGAGWGYNEQFF	TGTGCCAGCAGGGGAGGAGGTGCGGGGTGGGGCTACAATGAGCAGTTCTTC
.	TRBV15	TRBD2	TRBJ2-5	CATSRARGYQETQYF	TGTGCCACCAGCAGAGCGCGGGGGTACCAAGAGACCCAGTACTTC
.	TRBV3-1/TRBV3-2	.	TRBJ2-1	CASSQGQASYNEQFF	TGTGCCAGCAGCCAAGGTCAGGCCTCCTACAATGAGCAGTTCTTC
once	TRBV6-2/TRBV6-3	.	TRBJ2-2	CASSYREHTGELFF	TGTGCCAGCAGTTACCGCGAACACACCGGGGAGCTGTTTTTT
.	TRBV10-1	TRBD1	TRBJ1-5	CASSEDRGQPQHF	TGCGCCAGCAGTGAAGACAGGGGTCAGCCCCAGCATTTT
.	TRBV10-3	.	TRBJ1-5	CAISESGGQPQHF	TGTGCCATCAGTGAGTCGGGGGGTCAGCCCCAGCATTTT
.	TRBV6-1	.	TRBJ2-4	CASSDPLAKNIQYF	TGTGCCAGCAGTGACCCATTAGCCAAAAACATTCAGTACTTC
.	TRBV13	.	TRBJ1-6	CASSSGQSRSPLHF	TGTGCCAGCAGCTCTGGACAGTCGCGATCACCCCTCCACTTT
.	TRBV9	TRBD2	TRBJ2-3	CASSVGNSGSTDTQYF	TGTGCCAGCAGCGTAGGGAATAGCGGGAGCACAGATACGCAGTATTTT
once	TRBV2	.	TRBJ1-2	CASSEREGRNYGYTF	TGTGCCAGCAGTGAAAGGGAGGGCCGGAACTATGGCTACACCTTC
.	TRBV11-2	TRBD2	TRBJ2-7	CASSDRPRLSGGSYEQYF	TGTGCCAGCAGCGATAGGCCCCGGTTGAGCGGGGGTTCCTACGAGCAGTACTTC
once	TRBV9	.	TRBJ2-1	CASSVGTGVVNEQFF	TGTGCCAGCAGCGTAGGCACGGGGGTCGTAAATGAGCAGTTCTTC
.	TRBV11-2	TRBD1	TRBJ1-6	CASSLDPAGGWSPLHF	TGTGCCAGCAGCTTAGATCCGGCAGGGGGCTGGTCACCCCTCCACTTT
once	TRBV11-2	.	TRBJ2-7	CASSTTYEQYF	TGTGCCAGCAGCACTACCTACGAGCAGTACTTC
.	TRBV15	TRBD2	TRBJ2-3	CATSSLAGWGTDTQYF	TGTGCCACCAGCAGTCTAGCGGGCTGGGGCACAGATACGCAGTATTTT
.	TRBV6-5	TRBD1	TRBJ1-3	CASSSRGPGNTIYF	TGTGCCAGCAGTTCCAGGGGGCCCGGAAACACCATATATTTT
once	TRBV10-3	TRBD1	TRBJ1-2	CAISESQGNYGYTF	TGTGCCATCAGTGAGTCACAGGGGAACTATGGCTACACCTTC
.	TRBV5-6	.	TRBJ1-2	CASSFERQAYGYTF	TGTGCCAGCAGCTTCGAAAGACAGGCCTATGGCTACACCTTC
.	TRBV27	TRBD1	TRBJ1-6	CASSPRQGARSPLHF	TGTGCCAGCAGTCCTCGACAGGGGGCTAGATCACCCCTCCACTTT
.	TRBV24-1	TRBD1	TRBJ2-5	CATSESGGETQYF	TGTGCCACCAGTGAATCAGGGGGAGAGACCCAGTACTTC
.	TRBV5-6	.	TRBJ1-2	CASSLGPTGLGGYGYTF	TGTGCCAGCAGCTTGGGGCCCACAGGCCTCGGTGGCTATGGCTACACCTTC